This T cell receptor beta chain is drawn from a study of blood T cells in healthy people across ages. Study-level findings and limits: Naive CD4+ cells and diversity were both higher in long-lived donors than in aged donors. The diversity estimates, figures obtained from one million T cells, were considered underestimates.

This clonotype has just a few counts. Its antigen is unidentified. This CDR3 contains 17 residues. Germline trimming cut 4 bases from V and 5 bases from J; bases unmatched to any gene: 9. Germline V gene lookup returns CDR1 LGHNA and CDR2 YNFKEQ. PCR was performed a second time for about 7 to 12 cycles using a sample-barcoded 5' primer and a J-beta primer mix. TCRdb reprocessed the 5' RACE reads via MiXCR and lists one record per CDR3 protein. This sample has 1.5 million to 2 million distinct CDR3 sequences; roughly 49% occur once, and the top ten carry 2.1%. The V and J genes are TRBV4-2 and TRBJ2-5, with 14 positions matching TRBD2. The sequence was obtained from a woman in her thirties or forties in good health. Sample: blood. The CDR3 DNA reads as TGTGCCAGCAGCCTGACTAGCGGGGGGGGAGGCTGGGAGACCCAGTACTTC. Its translation is CASSLTSGGGGWETQYF.